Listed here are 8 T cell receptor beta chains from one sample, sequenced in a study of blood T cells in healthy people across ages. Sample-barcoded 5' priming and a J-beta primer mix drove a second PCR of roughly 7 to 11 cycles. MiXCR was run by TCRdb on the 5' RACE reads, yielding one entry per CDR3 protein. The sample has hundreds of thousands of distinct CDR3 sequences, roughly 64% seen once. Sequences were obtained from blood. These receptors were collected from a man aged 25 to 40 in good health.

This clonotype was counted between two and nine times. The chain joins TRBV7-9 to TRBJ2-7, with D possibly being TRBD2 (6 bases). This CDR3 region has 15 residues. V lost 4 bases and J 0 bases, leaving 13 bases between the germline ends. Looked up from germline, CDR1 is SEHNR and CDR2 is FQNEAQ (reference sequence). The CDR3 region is CASSSTGTFSYEQYF. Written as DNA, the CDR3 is TGTGCCAGCAGCTCTACCGGGACTTTCTCCTACGAGCAGTACTTC.

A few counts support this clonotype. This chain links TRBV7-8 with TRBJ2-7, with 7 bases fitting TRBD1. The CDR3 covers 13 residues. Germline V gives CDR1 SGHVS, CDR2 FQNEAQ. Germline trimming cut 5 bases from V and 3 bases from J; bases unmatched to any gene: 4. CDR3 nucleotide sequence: TGTGCCAGCAGCGTGGGACAGATCTACGAGCAGTACTTC. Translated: CASSVGQIYEQYF. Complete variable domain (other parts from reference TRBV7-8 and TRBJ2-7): GAGVSQSPRYKVAKRGQDVALRCDPISGHVSLFWYQQALGQGPEFLTYFQNEAQLDKSGLPSDRFFAERPEGSVSTLKIQRTQQEDSAVYLCASSVGQIYEQYFGPGTRLTVT.

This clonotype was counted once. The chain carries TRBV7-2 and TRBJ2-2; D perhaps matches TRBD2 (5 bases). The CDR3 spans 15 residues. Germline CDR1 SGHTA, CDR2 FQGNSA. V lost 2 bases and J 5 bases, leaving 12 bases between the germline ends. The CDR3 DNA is TGTGCCAGCAGCTTAACCCCGACGGGAACCGGGGAGCTGTTTTTT. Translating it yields CASSLTPTGTGELFF.

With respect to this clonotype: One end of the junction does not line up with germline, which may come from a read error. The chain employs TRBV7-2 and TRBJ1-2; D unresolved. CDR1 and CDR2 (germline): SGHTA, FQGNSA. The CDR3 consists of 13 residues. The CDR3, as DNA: TGTGCCGGCAGCTCGGGAGGGCCGTATGGCTACACCTTC. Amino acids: CAGSSGGPYGYTF.

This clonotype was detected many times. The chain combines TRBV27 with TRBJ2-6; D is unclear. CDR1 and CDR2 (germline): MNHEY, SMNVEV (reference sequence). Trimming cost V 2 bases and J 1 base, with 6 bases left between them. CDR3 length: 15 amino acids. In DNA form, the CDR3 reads TGTGCCAGCAGTTTACGTCCTTCTGGGGCCAACGTCCTGACTTTC. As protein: CASSLRPSGANVLTF.

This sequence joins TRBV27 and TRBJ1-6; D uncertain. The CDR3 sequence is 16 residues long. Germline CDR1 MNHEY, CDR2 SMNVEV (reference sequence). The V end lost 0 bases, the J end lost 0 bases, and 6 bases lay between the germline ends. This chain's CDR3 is CASSLSTSSYNSPLHF. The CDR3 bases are TGTGCCAGCAGTTTATCAACGAGCTCCTATAATTCACCCCTCCACTTT.

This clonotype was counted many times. The chain's CDR3 is CASSRGRETQYF. Written as DNA, the CDR3 is TGTGCCAGCAGCCGCGGCAGGGAGACCCAGTACTTC. The V gene is TRBV11-2, the J gene TRBJ2-5, with D uncertain. Germline V lookup: CDR1 SGHAT, CDR2 FQNNGV. The CDR3 runs 12 residues. Trimming took off 5 bases at V and 5 bases at J, with 9 bases between the two ends. Full variable domain (outside the CDR3, taken from reference TRBV11-2 and TRBJ2-5): EAGVAQSPRYKIIEKRQSVAFWCNPISGHATLYWYQQILGQGPKLLIQFQNNGVVDDSQLPKDRFSAERLKGVDSTLKIQPAKLEDSAVYLCASSRGRETQYFGPGTRLLVL.

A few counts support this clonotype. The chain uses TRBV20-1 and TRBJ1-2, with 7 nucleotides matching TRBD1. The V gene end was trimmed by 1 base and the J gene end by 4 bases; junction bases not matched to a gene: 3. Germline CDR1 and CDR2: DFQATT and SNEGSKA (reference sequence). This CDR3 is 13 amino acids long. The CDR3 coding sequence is TGCAGTGCTAGAGCCGGGACAGTCTATGGCTACACCTTC. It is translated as CSARAGTVYGYTF.